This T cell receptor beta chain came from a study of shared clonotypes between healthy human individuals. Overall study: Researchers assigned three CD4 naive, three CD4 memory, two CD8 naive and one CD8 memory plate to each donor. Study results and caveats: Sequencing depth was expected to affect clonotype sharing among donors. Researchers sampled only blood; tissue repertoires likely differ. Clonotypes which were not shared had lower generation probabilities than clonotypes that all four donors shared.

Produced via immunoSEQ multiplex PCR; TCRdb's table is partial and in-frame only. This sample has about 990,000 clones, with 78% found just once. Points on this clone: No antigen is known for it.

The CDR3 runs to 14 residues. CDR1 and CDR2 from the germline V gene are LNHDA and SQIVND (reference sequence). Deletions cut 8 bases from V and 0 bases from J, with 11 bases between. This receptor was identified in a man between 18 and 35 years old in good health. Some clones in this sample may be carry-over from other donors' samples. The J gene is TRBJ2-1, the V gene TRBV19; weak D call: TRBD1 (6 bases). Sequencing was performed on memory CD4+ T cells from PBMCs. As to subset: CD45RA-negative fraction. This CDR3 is CASGGIGSYNEQFF. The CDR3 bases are TGTGCCAGTGGGGGCATAGGCTCCTACAATGAGCAGTTCTTC.